These T cell receptor beta chains were read from a single sample in a study of CD8+CD57+ T cells in acquired aplastic anemia. TCRdb used MiXCR to reprocess the reads, holding one entry per CDR3 protein. The sample records about 150,000 distinct CDR3 sequences, more than 45% being singletons. Material: sorted CD4+, CD8+, or CD8+CD57+ T cells (not recorded which) from PBMCs. The receptors were gathered from a human donor with aplastic anemia. Both conserved end residues are trimmed from each CDR3.

TRBV15	TRBJ1-4	ATSRVNERLS
TRBV5-6	TRBJ1-2	ASSPGPDYGYT
TRBV2	TRBJ2-7	ASSPSTSGNPEQY
TRBV19	TRBJ1-2	ASSISRGYGYT
TRBV19	TRBJ2-7	ASSIGGTFYEQY
TRBV29-1	TRBJ2-5	SVEGQGETQY
TRBV19	TRBJ2-1	ASSKGLAGASSYNEQF
TRBV24-1	TRBJ2-2	ATSAQGAGTGELF
TRBV20-1	TRBJ2-5	SAPPPLLLAGGPETQY
TRBV15	TRBJ2-3	ATSSKSLAGAPDTQY
TRBV7-9	TRBJ1-6	ASSRTGESPLH
TRBV7-9	TRBJ2-5	ASGFLGGETQY
TRBV7-9	TRBJ2-1	ASSFPQYNEQF
TRBV20-1	TRBJ2-3	SAEGLAGGTDTQY
TRBV3-1	TRBJ1-3	ASSQVGTGLFSGNTIY
TRBV6-1	TRBJ2-3	ASSGGLANTDTQY
TRBV19	TRBJ1-6	ASNLKGSTGLGSPLH
TRBV6-2/TRBV6-3	TRBJ2-7	ASTDRAYEQY
TRBV5-1	TRBJ1-6	ASNCSTGGFSYNSPLH
TRBV15	TRBJ2-3	ATSRGQGSDTQY
TRBV9	TRBJ2-3	ASSVAGDTDTQY
TRBV10-3	TRBJ1-1	AIKRERMNTEAF
TRBV29-1	TRBJ1-2	SVVVTAANYGYT
TRBV3-1	TRBJ2-5	ASSHNDRGETQY